This TCR beta chain was observed in a study of blood T cell repertoires in COVID-19. Study in general: Spain, Italy and the United States supplied samples that represented acute and convalescent COVID-19. T cells, B-cell-depleted T cells, or PBMCs provided the cDNA or gDNA that served as material.

Looked up from germline, CDR1 is LNHDA and CDR2 is SQIVND (reference sequence). Deletions cut 4 bases from V and 15 bases from J, with 25 bases between. This CDR3 has 15 residues. Original processing methods: Estimated nucleated cell counts came from reference gene primer amplification. Profiling relied on immunoSEQ multiplex PCR, and the TCRdb table lists in-frame clones only, not all of them. Clone size and V and J calls were adopted from that table, with D and trimming inferred from the DNA. The table has about 200,000 clones, 80% to 90% seen once. The TCR sequence derives from a human donor in a cohort sampled during active COVID-19. Sequenced material: peripheral blood. The genes are TRBV19 and TRBJ2-1; perhaps TRBD2 as D (6 bases). CDR3 loop: CASSRASAAEGMLFF. CDR3 nucleotide sequence: TGTGCCAGTAGTAGAGCTAGCGCGGCAGAGGGGATGCTGTTCTTC. Full variable domain (missing parts from reference TRBV19 and TRBJ2-1): DGGITQSPKYLFRKEGQNVTLSCEQNLNHDAMYWYRQDPGQGLRLIYYSQIVNDFQKGDIAEGYSVSREKKESFPLTVTSAQKNPTAFYLCASSRASAAEGMLFFGPGTRLTVL.